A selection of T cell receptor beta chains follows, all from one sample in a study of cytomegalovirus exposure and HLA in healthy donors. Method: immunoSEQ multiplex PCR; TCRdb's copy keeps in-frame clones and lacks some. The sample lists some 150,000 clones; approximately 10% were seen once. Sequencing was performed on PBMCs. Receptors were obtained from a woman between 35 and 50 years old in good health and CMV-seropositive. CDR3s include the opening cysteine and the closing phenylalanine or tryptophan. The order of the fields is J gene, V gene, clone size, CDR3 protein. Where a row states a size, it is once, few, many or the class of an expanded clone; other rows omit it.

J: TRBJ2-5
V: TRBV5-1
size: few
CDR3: CASSLGLAEHQETQYF

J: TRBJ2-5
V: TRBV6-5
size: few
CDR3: CASSKDRRETQYF

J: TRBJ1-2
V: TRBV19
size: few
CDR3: CASSTNRDAGYTF

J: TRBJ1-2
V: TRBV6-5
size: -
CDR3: CASSYSSARQGYTF

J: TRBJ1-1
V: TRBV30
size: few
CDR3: CAWSTYTGTIASTEAFF

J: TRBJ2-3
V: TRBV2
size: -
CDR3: CASGGLSTDTQYF

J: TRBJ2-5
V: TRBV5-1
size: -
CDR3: CASSLAGMETQYF

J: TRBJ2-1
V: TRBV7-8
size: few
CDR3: CASSWGLVVGNEQFF

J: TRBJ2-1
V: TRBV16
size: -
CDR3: CASSWDRAYEQFF

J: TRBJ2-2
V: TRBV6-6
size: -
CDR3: CASTRGETGELFF

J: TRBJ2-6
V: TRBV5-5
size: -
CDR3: CASSLQGPSGANVLTF

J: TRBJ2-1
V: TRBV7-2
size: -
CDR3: CASSSWTSGGAGNEQFF

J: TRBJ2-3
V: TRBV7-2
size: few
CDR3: CASTRDFQDTQYF

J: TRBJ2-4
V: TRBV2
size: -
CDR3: CASSDWGLDKNIQYF

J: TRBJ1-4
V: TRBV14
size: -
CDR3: CASSQNRGVEEKLFF

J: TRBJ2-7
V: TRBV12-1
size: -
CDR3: CASSFVVQGGRSSYEQYF

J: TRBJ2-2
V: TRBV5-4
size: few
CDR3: CASSPGLANTGELFF

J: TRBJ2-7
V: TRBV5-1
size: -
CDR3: CASSPGQGVSTEQYF

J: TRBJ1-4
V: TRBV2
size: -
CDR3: CASSEGTLEKLFF

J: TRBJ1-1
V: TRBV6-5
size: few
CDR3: CASNRPGQDTEAFF

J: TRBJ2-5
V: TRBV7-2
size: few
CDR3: CASSYRQVAETQYF

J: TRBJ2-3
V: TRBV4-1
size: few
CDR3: CASSQGVAGATDTQYF

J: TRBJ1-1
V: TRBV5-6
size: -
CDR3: CASSWSGTENTEAFF

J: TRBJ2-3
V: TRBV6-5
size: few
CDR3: CASSSSWTSGGGTQYF

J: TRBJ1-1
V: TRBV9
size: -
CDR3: CASSVTGGAENTEAFF

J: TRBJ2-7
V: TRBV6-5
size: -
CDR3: CASTGTSGGKREQYF

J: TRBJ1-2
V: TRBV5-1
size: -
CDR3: CASSLLWGEAGGYTF

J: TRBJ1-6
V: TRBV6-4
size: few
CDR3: CASSDSWDKGSPLHF

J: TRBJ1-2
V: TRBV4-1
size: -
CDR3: CASSQVGTGHANYGYTF

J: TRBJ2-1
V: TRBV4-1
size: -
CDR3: CASSQVLAGTYYNEQFF

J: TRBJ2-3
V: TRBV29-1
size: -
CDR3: CSVVSGTDTQYF

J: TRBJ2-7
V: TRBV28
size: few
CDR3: CASSVSYEQYF

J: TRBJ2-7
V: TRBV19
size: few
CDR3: CASSMVTGGEQYF

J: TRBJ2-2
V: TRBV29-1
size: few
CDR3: CSVGQGVAGELFF

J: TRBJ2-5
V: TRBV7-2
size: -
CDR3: CASSSMRKGGETQYF

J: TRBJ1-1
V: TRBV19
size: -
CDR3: CASSIALFGEAFF

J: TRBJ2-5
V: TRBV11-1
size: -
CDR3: CASSPRRGPETQYF

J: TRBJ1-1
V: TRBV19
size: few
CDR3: CASLQGAPGTEAFF

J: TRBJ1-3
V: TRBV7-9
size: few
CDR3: CASSLTGFSGNTIYF

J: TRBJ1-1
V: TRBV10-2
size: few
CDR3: CASRGRGNTEAFF